This T cell receptor beta chain was recorded in a study of blood T cell repertoires in COVID-19. The CDR3 is made up of 15 amino acids. Germline CDR1 SGDLS, CDR2 YYNGEE. V lost 0 bases to trimming and J lost 1 base, with 7 bases between them. Measured with immunoSEQ multiplex PCR; TCRdb has only the in-frame clones, and not every one. The data hold around 200,000 clones, with roughly four fifths observed a single time. The sequence derives from a woman between 35 and 50 years old with acute or convalescent COVID-19. The chain couples TRBV9 to TRBJ2-2; D unresolved. Sequenced material: peripheral blood. CDR3 protein: CASSVDGQNTGELFF. CDR3 nucleotides: TGTGCCAGCAGCGTAGATGGGCAGAACACCGGGGAGCTGTTTTTT.